This T cell receptor (beta chain) originates from a study of cytomegalovirus exposure and HLA in healthy donors. Findings and limits, study-wide: TCR beta chain V- and J-gene trimming was linked, in a later analysis, to a missense variant in DCLRE1C. Across donors, sequencing depth was assumed by presence/absence analyses to be roughly uniform. HLA alleles were associated with 17,000 or so TCR beta sequences in a later analysis at 0.05 false discovery rate. The authors later found HLA-associated TCR beta chains more clonally expanded than equally common others.

The PCR used 60 Vbeta and 13 Jbeta primers. Profiling relied on immunoSEQ multiplex PCR, and the TCRdb table lists in-frame clones only, not all of them. There are 130,000 to 150,000 clones in the sample, with more than 0.8% held by the top ten. The CDR3 sequence is 17 residues long. Trimming pared 5 bases from V and 0 bases from J, leaving 17 bases between. CDR1 and CDR2 from the germline V gene are LNHDA and SQIVND (reference sequence). As concerns this clone: Its antigen is unidentified.

The chain uses TRBV19 and TRBJ2-4; D not resolved. Sequencing was done on a sample of PBMCs. The sequence came from a male donor in good health and CMV-seronegative. The CDR3 nucleotides read TGTGCCAGTAGTTATGACCACTCGACAATAGCCAAAAACATTCAGTACTTC. It encodes CASSYDHSTIAKNIQYF.